This T cell receptor beta chain was found in a study of CD8 T cells in Susac syndrome. The study's findings and limits: The study recognized that its TCR sequencing and HLA analysis covered a relatively small number of individuals.

As for this clonotype: Its antigen is as yet unknown.

The study sequenced TCR beta in blood CD8+ and CD4+ T cells. Bulk CD8+ and CD4+ cells came from magnetic negative isolation; CD8+ TEMRA by FACS. It was with random hexamers that roughly 0.5 to 1 ug RNA was reverse transcribed. Multiplex PCR with immunoSEQ amplified the TCR beta CDR3 across 54 Vbeta and 13 Jbeta. TCRdb fed the immunoSEQ multiplex PCR reads into MiXCR, producing one record per CDR3 protein. The sample lists approximately 150,000 distinct CDR3 sequences; roughly 94% were seen once. Sequenced input: CD4+ T cells from PBMCs. The origin of this receptor is a human donor in good health.

The CDR3, as DNA: TGCAGTGCTACTATGCCACAGGGGGCCGAGTACTTC. The encoded protein is CSATMPQGAEYF. The rearrangement joins TRBV20-1 to TRBJ2-7, with TRBD1 matching 9 bases. The CDR3 has 12 amino acids. The V gene's germline CDR1 is DFQATT and CDR2 SNEGSKA (reference sequence). The trim removed 4 bases at V and 11 bases at J, leaving 9 bases unmatched.